This T cell receptor beta chain comes out of a study of blood T cell repertoires in COVID-19. For the study at large: Sites across the United States, Italy and Spain contributed samples from acute and convalescent COVID-19.

Germline V gives CDR1 MGHRA, CDR2 YSYEKL. Trimming at V came to 5 bases and at J to 1 base, leaving 4 bases not matched to a gene. The CDR3 totals 14 residues. As processed by the authors: Counts of nucleated cells, estimated from reference gene primer amplification, were obtained. This table comes from immunoSEQ multiplex PCR, and its TCRdb copy is limited to in-frame clones, with some not included. From that table come the V and J calls and clone size; the DNA was used to work out D and trimming. The sample holds 55,000 to 65,000 clones, 81% seen once. Enrolled during active infection, Seattle patients were then followed longitudinally.

Input material: peripheral blood. The receptor was isolated from a man in his sixties with COVID-19, enrolled during active disease. This chain uses TRBV4-1 with TRBJ1-1; 7 nucleotides align to TRBD1. Here the CDR3 DNA reads TGCGCCAGCAGCTACGGACAGGCGAACACTGAAGCTTTCTTT. It is translated as CASSYGQANTEAFF.